This T cell receptor beta chain was sequenced for a study of shared clonotypes between healthy human individuals. In the study overall: Researchers assigned three CD4 naive, three CD4 memory, two CD8 naive and one CD8 memory plate to each donor.

Naive CD8 isolation took CD45RO-negative cells positively selected for CCR7 and excluded terminally differentiated effector memory CD45RA+ cells. Those who donated were healthy HIV-negative adults, with no recent acute infections or vaccinations reported. At a deep level, the assay was run. TCRdb's copy holds only in-frame clones and misses some; the assay was immunoSEQ multiplex PCR. The sample yields under 1 million clones, approximately 97% seen once. This sequence originates from a man aged 25 to 45 in good health. Sequencing used naive CD8+ T cells sorted from blood.

CDR3 DNA: TGTGCCAGCAGCTTAGTAGGTGGACAGGGGGCACGTGGCTACACCTTC. Its protein is CASSLVGGQGARGYTF. The V gene is TRBV11-2, the J gene TRBJ1-2; 11 bases fit TRBD1. CDR1 is SGHAT, CDR2 FQNNGV, per germline. Trimming removed 1 base from V and 7 bases from J; junction bases left unmatched: 8. The length of the CDR3 is 16 residues.